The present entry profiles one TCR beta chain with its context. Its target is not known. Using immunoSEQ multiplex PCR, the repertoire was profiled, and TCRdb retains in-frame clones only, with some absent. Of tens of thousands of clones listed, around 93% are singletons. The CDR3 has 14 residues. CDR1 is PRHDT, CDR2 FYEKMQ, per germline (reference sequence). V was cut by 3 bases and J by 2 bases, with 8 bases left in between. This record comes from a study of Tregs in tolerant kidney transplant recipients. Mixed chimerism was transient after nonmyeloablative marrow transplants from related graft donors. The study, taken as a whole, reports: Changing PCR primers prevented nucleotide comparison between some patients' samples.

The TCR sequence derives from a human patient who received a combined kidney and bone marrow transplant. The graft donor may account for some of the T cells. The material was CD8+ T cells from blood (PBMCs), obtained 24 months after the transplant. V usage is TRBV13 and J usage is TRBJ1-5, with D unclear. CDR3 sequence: CASSFGSGNQPQHF. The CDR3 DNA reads TGTGCCAGCAGCTTCGGGTCGGGCAATCAGCCCCAGCATTTT.